This T cell receptor (beta chain) was found in a study of low-dose radiotherapy and immunotherapy resistance in tumors. Study-wide context: The regimen for patients comprised intravenous nivolumab 240 mg every two weeks plus intravenous ipilimumab 1 mg/kg every six weeks. Given every two weeks, intravenous cyclophosphamide 200 mg/m2 preceded radiation and immunotherapy by one day. For four cycles from cycle 1 day 1, patients took 300 mg oral aspirin daily.

Each patient who was eligible had an advanced solid tumor with no tumor-infiltrating lymphocytes. With TRAV- and TRBV-specific primers, first-strand cDNA was made, covering the alpha and beta chains. PCR amplification of the TCRs was performed with Phusion for approximately 20 PCR cycles, and it relied on a constant-region primer together with a V-primer adapter. One entry per CDR3 protein results from TCRdb running MiXCR on the reads. The sample consists of fewer than 10,000 distinct CDR3 sequences, roughly 75% of them appearing once. Losses at the gene ends were 0 bases for V and 4 bases for J; bases not matched to a gene: 0. Per germline, CDR1 SGHRS and CDR2 YFSETQ. The CDR3 extends over 16 amino acids. This clonotype was seen only a few times.

The receptor comes from a human donor with advanced metastatic prostate, ovarian, gallbladder or colorectal cancer (not recorded which). This table probably holds off-target reads from a library built for another chain. The chain uses TRBV5-1 and TRBJ2-1; 14 bases are shared with TRBD2. CDR3 region: CASSLGTSGRYNEQFF. As DNA, the CDR3 is TGCGCCAGCAGCTTGGGGACTAGCGGGAGGTACAATGAGCAGTTCTTC.